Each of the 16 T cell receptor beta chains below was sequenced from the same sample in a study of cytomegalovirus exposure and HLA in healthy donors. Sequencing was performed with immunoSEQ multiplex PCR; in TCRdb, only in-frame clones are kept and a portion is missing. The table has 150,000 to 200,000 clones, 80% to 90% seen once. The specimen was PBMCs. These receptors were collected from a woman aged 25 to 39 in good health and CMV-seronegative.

The CDR3 is CASSLGRGPNQPQHF. In nucleotides, the CDR3 is TGTGCCAGCAGCTTAGGCAGGGGACCAAATCAGCCCCAGCATTTT. The chain links TRBV7-9 to TRBJ1-5, with a tentative D call TRBD1 (6 bases). Germline V gives CDR1 SEHNR, CDR2 FQNEAQ (reference sequence). Deletions cut 1 base from V and 4 bases from J, with 11 bases between. The CDR3 spans 15 residues.

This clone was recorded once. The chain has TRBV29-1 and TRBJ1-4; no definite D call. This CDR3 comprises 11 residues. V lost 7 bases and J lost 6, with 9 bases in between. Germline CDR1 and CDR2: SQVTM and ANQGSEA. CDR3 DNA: TGCAGCGGCCGAGAAGATGAAAAACTGTTTTTT. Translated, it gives CSGREDEKLFF.

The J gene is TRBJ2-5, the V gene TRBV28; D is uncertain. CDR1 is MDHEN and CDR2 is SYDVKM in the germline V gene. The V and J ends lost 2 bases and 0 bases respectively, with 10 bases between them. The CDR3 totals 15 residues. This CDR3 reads CASSLQVGNQETQYF. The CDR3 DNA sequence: TGTGCCAGCAGTTTACAGGTGGGCAACCAAGAGACCCAGTACTTC.

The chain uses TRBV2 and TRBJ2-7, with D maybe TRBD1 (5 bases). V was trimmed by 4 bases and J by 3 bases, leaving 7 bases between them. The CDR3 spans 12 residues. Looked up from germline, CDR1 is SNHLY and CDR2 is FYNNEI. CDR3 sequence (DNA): TGTGCCAGCAGTGTTGACAGCTACGAGCAGTACTTC. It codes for CASSVDSYEQYF.

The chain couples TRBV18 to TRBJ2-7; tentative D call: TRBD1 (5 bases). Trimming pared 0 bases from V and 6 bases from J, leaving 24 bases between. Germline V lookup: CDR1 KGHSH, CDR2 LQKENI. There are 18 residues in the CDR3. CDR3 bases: TGTGCCAGCTCACCACCGACCCACGCAGGGCCCTCTCGTCGCGAGCAGTACTTC. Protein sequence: CASSPPTHAGPSRREQYF. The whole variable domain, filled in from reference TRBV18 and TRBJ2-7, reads NAGVMQNPRHLVRRRGQEARLRCSPMKGHSHVYWYRQLPEEGLKFMVYLQKENIIDESGMPKERFSAEFPKEGPSILRIQQVVRGDSAAYFCASSPPTHAGPSRREQYFGPGTRLTVT.

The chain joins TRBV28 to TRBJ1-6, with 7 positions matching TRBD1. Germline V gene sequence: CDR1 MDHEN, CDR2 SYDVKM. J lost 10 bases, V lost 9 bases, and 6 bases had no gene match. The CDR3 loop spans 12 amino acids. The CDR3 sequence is CASKGAGSPLHF. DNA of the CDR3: TGTGCCAGTAAGGGGGCCGGCTCACCCCTCCACTTT.

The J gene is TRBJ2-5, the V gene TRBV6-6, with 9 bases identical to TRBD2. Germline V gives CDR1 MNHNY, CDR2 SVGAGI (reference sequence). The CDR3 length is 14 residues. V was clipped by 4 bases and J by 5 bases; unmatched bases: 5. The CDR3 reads CASSFSGGPETQYF. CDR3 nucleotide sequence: TGTGCCAGCAGTTTTAGCGGGGGCCCGGAGACCCAGTACTTC.

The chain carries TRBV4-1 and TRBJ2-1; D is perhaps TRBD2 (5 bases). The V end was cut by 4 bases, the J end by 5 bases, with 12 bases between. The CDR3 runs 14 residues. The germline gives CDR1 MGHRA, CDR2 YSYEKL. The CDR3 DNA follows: TGCGCCAGCAGCCCCCAGCTAGCCCACAATGAGCAGTTCTTC. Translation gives CASSPQLAHNEQFF.

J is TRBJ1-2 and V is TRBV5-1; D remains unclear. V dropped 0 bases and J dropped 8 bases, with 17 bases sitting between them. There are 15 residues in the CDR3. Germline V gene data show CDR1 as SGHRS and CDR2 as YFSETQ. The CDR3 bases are TGCGCCAGCAGCTTGGGAACAGTAGGAGGAGTAGGCTACACCTTC. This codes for CASSLGTVGGVGYTF.

DNA for the CDR3: TGTGCCAGCAGCTTAGGTGCCCGGGATTCACCCCTCCACTTT. Translating it yields CASSLGARDSPLHF. V gene TRBV11-2 combines with J gene TRBJ1-6; D is undetermined. Looked up from germline, CDR1 is SGHAT and CDR2 is FQNNGV. V was pared by 1 base and J by 8 bases, with 9 bases between. The CDR3 length is 14 residues.

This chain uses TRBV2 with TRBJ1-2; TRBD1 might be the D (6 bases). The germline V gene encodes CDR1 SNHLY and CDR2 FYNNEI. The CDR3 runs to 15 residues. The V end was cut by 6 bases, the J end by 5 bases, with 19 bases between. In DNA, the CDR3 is TGTGCCAGCAGGAATCAGGGACATTCCACGTATGGCTACACCTTC. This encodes CASRNQGHSTYGYTF.

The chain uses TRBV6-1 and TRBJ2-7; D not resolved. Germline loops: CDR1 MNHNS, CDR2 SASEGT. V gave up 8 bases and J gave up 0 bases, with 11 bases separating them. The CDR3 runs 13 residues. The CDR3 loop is CASRLVFSYEQYF. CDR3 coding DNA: TGTGCCAGCCGGCTAGTTTTCTCCTACGAGCAGTACTTC.

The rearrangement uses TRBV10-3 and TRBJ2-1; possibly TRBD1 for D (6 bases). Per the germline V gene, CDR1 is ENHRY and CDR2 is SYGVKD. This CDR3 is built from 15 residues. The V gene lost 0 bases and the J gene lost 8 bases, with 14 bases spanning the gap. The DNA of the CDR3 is TGTGCCATCAGTGAGTCAGGACAGAGAGTCGATGAGCAGTTCTTC. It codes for CAISESGQRVDEQFF.

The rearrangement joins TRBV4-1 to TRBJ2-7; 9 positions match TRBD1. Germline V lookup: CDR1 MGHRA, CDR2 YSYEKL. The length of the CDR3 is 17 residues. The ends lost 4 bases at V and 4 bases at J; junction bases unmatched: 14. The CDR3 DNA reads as TGCGCCAGCAGCCGATCAGGACGGGACAGGGCTCTTTACGAGCAGTACTTC. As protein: CASSRSGRDRALYEQYF.

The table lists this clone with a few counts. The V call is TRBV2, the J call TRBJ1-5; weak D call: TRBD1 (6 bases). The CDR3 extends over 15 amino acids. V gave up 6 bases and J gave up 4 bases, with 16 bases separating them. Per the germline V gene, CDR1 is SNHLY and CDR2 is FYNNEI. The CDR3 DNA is TGTGCCAGCAGCGACAATGGACAGAGGAATCAGCCCCAGCATTTT. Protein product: CASSDNGQRNQPQHF.

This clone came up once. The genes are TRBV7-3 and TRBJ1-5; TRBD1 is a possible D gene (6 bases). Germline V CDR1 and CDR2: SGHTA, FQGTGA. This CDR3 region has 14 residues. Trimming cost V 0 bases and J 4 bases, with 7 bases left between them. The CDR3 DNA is TGTGCCAGCAGCTTAACAGGGGGAAATCAGCCCCAGCATTTT. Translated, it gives CASSLTGGNQPQHF.